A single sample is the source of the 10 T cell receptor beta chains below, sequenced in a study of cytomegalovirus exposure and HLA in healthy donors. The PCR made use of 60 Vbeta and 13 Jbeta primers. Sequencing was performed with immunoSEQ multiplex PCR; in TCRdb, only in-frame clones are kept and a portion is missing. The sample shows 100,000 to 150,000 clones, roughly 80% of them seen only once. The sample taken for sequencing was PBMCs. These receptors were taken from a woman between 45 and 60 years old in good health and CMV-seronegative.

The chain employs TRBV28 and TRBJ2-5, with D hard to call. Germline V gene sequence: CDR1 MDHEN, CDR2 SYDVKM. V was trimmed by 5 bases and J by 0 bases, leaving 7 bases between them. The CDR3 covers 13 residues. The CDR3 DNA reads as TGTGCCAGCAGTCAACATAACCAAGAGACCCAGTACTTC. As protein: CASSQHNQETQYF. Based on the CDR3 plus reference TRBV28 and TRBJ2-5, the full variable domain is DVKVTQSSRYLVKRTGEKVFLECVQDMDHENMFWYRQDPGLGLRLIYFSYDVKMKEKGDIPEGYSVSREKKERFSLILESASTNQTSMYLCASSQHNQETQYFGPGTRLLVL.

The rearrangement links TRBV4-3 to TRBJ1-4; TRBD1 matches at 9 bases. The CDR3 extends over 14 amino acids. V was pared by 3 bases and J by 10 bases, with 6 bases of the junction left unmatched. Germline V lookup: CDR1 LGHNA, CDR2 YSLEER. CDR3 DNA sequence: TGCGCCAGCAGCCAGGGGACAGGGCGGGTAAAACTGTTTTTT. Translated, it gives CASSQGTGRVKLFF.

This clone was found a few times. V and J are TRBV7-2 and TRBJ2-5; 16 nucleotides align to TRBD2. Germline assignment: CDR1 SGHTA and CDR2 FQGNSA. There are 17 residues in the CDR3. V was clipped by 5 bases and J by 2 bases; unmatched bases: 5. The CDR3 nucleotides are TGTGCCAGCAGCGCGGGACTAGCGGGAGGGGGGCAAGAGACCCAGTACTTC. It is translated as CASSAGLAGGGQETQYF.

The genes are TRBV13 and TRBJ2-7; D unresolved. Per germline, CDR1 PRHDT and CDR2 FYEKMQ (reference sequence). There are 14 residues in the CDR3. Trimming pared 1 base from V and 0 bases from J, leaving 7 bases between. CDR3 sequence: CASSLALGSYEQYF. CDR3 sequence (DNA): TGTGCCAGCAGCTTAGCTCTAGGCTCCTACGAGCAGTACTTC. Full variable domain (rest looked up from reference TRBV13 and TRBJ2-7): AAGVIQSPRHLIKEKRETATLKCYPIPRHDTVYWYQQGPGQDPQFLISFYEKMQSDKGSIPDRFSAQQFSDYHSELNMSSLELGDSALYFCASSLALGSYEQYFGPGTRLTVT.

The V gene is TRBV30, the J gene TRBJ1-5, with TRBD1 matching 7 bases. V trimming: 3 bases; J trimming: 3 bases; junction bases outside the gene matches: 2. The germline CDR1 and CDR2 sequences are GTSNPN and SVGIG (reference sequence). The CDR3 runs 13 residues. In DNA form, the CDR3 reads TGTGCCTGGAGCACAGGGGCCAATCAGCCCCAGCATTTT. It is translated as CAWSTGANQPQHF. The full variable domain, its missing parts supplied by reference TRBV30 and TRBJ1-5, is SQTIHQWPATLVQPVGSPLSLECTVEGTSNPNLYWYRQAAGRGLQLLFYSVGIGQISSEVPQNLSASRPQDRQFILSSKKLLLSDSGFYLCAWSTGANQPQHFGDGTRLSIL.

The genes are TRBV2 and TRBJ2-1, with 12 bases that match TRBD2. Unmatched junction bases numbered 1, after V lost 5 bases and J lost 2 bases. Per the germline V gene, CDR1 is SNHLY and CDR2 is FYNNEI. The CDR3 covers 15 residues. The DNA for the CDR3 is TGTGCCAGCAGTAGGACTAGCGGGACCTACAATGAGCAGTTCTTC. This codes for CASSRTSGTYNEQFF.

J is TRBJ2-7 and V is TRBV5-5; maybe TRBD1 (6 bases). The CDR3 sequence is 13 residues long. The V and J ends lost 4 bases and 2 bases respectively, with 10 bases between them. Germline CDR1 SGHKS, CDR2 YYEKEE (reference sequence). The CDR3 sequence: CASSRDRTYEQYF. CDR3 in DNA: TGTGCCAGCAGCAGAGACAGGACCTACGAGCAGTACTTC.

CDR3 coding DNA: TGCGCCAGCAGCCACGAGGGAGGGACAGATACGCAGTATTTT. It specifies CASSHEGGTDTQYF. This chain links TRBV4-3 with TRBJ2-3; 7 positions agree with TRBD2. The J segment lost 3 bases and the V segment lost 3 bases, leaving 3 bases of the junction unmatched. CDR1 is LGHNA and CDR2 is YSLEER in the germline V gene. There are 14 residues in the CDR3.

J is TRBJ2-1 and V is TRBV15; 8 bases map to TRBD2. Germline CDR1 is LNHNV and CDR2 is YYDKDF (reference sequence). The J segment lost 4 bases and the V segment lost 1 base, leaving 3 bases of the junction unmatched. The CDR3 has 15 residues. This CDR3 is CATSRVAGTYNEQFF. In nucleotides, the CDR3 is TGTGCCACCAGCAGAGTAGCGGGGACTTACAATGAGCAGTTCTTC.

CDR3 residues: CASSLSLGGGQGGYTF. CDR3 coding DNA: TGTGCCAGCAGTTTATCCCTTGGGGGGGGGCAGGGTGGCTACACCTTC. The chain combines TRBV27 with TRBJ1-2; weak D call: TRBD1 (6 bases). The CDR3 loop spans 16 amino acids. V was clipped by 0 bases and J by 7 bases, with 18 bases between them. The germline V gene encodes CDR1 MNHEY and CDR2 SMNVEV (reference sequence).